In this sample, the clone carrying this TCR beta chain turned up a few times. Its antigen is not known. Sequencing used immunoSEQ multiplex PCR; TCRdb keeps in-frame clones, though not all of them. The profile shows some 150,000 clones, 90% of them singletons. V gave up 1 base and J gave up 11 bases, with 11 bases separating them. This CDR3 is 12 amino acids long. Per the germline V gene, CDR1 is SGHTA and CDR2 is FQGNSA. The data derive from a study of T cell responses to AZD1222 COVID-19 vaccine. Findings and caveats of the study: Variant regions that are unmutated are reportedly the target of nearly half of spike-specific TCRs. Spike was spanned by vaccine-associated CD4 TCRs, which were dominant at 160-218 and 743-854.

The clonotype originates from an adult in good health. V usage is TRBV7-2 and J usage is TRBJ2-5; D ambiguous. The starting material was peripheral blood, obtained on day 0 of AZD1222 vaccination. The CDR3 DNA follows: TGTGCCAGCAGCTTAGTGGGGATTCGACAGTACTTC. As protein: CASSLVGIRQYF.